This TCR beta chain was sequenced during a study of persistence of HIV-infected CD4 T cells. For the study at large: Median time on suppressive ART was seven to eight years. Blood samples, up to roughly 200 mL, came from multiple time points, except two leukapheresis donors sampled once.

This clone was picked up a small number of times. Its specificity is not known. The immunoSEQ assay was version 4, run in survey mode. Sequencing was performed with immunoSEQ multiplex PCR; in TCRdb, only in-frame clones are kept and a portion is missing. The repertoire holds tens of thousands of clones, about nine tenths seen once, with 0.4% to 0.5% in the top ten. This nonspecific control used anti-CD3/anti-CD28 bead stimulation of CD4+ T cells. Sorting of responding CD4+ T cells relied on upregulated CD40 ligand together with CD69. Donors had CD4+ T cell counts above 400 cells/uL and were CMV-seropositive. Before stimulation, PBMCs underwent CD8+ T cell depletion. The CDR3 is made up of 12 amino acids. With 6 bases removed from V and 6 bases from J, the gap between germline ends came to 11 bases. The germline V gene has CDR1 LGHNT and CDR2 FRNRAP.

The material sequenced was CD4+ T cells sorted from PBMCs after roughly 18-hour stimulation, taken from a patient who received antiretroviral therapy. The chain carries TRBV12-5 and TRBJ1-1; D perhaps matches TRBD1 (6 bases). The TCR comes from an adult woman with HIV who was CMV-seropositive. The DNA of the CDR3 is TGTGCTAGTGGCCGTGGGGGGCCTGAAGCTTTCTTT. Its translation is CASGRGGPEAFF.